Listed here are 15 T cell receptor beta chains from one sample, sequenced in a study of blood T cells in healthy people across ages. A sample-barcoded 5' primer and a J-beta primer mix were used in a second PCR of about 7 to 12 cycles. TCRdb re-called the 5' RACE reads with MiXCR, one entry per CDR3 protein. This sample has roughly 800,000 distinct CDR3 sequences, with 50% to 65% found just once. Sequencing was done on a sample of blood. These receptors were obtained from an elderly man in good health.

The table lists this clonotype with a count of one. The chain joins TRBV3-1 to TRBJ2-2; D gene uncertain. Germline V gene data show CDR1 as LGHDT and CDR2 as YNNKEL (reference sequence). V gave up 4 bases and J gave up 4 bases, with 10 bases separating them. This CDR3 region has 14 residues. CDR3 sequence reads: CASSRATSTGELFF. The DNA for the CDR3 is TGTGCCAGCAGCCGGGCCACAAGCACCGGGGAGCTGTTTTTT.

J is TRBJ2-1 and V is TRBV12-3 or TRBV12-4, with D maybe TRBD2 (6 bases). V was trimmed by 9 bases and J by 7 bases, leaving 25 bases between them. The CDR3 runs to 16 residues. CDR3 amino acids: CASLPLRSPGGNEQFF. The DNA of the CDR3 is TGTGCCAGTTTACCTCTCAGGTCCCCCGGGGGAAATGAGCAGTTCTTC.

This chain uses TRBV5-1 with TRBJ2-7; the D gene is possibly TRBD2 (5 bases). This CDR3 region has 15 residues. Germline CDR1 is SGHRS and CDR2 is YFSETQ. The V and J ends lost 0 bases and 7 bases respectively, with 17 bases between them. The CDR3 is CASSLVGESYNEQYF. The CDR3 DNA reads TGCGCCAGCAGCTTGGTCGGGGAATCCTACAATGAGCAGTACTTC. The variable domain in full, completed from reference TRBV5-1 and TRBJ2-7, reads KAGVTQTPRYLIKTRGQQVTLSCSPISGHRSVSWYQQTPGQGLQFLFEYFSETQRNKGNFPGRFSGRQFSNSRSEMNVSTLELGDSALYLCASSLVGESYNEQYFGPGTRLTVT.

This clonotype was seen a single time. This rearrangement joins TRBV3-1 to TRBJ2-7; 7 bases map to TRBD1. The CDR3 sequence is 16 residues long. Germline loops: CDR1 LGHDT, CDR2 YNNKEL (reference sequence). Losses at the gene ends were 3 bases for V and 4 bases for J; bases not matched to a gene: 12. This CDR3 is CASSHTGTAKEYEQYF. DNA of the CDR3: TGTGCCAGCAGCCATACCGGGACAGCGAAAGAATACGAGCAGTACTTC.

The DNA of the CDR3 is TGCGCCAGCAGCTCTTCAGTAAAGTACGCCGACACTGAAGCTTTCTTT. Translating gives CASSSSVKYADTEAFF. This rearrangement joins TRBV5-1 to TRBJ1-1; D is ambiguous. The CDR3 has 16 residues. Germline CDR1 SGHRS, CDR2 YFSETQ. The V end was cut by 3 bases, the J end by 3 bases, with 18 bases between.

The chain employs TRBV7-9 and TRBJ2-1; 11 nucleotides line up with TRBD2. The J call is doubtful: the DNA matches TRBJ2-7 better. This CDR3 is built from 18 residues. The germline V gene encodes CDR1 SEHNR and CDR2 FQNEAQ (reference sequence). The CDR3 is CASSLDRSVAGGPHEQYF. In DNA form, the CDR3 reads TGTGCCAGCAGCTTAGATAGGTCAGTAGCGGGAGGGCCACATGAGCAGTACTTC.

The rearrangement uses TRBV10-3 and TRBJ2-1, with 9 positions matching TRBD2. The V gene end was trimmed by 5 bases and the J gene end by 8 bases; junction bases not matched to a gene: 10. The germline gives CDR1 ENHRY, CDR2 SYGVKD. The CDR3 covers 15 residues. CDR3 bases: TGTGCCATCAGTCAAAGTCGTACTAGCGGGTATGAGCAGTTCTTC. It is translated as CAISQSRTSGYEQFF.

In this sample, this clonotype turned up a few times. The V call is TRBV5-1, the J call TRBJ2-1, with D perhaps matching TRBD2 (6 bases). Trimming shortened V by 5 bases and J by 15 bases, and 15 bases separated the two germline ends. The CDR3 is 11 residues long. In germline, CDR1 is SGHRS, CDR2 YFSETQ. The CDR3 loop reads CASSSSDNRFF. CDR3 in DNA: TGCGCCAGCAGTTCTAGCGACAATCGGTTCTTC.

The CDR3 loop reads CASSFGGTSHRDAYF. The CDR3 DNA reads TGTGCCAGCAGCTTTGGGGGGACTTCACACAGAGACGCGTATTTT. The rearrangement uses TRBV7-8 and TRBJ2-3, with D possibly TRBD2 on 6 matching bases. The CDR3 consists of 15 residues. Trimming took off 3 bases at V and 14 bases at J, with 24 bases between the two ends. CDR1 is SGHVS, CDR2 FQNEAQ, per germline.

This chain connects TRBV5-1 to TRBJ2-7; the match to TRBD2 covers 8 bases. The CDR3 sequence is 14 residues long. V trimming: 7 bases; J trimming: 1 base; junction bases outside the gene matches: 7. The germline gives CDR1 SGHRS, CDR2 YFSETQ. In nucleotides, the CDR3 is TGCGCCAGCCGAAATACGGGAGGGTCCTACGAGCAGTACTTC. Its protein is CASRNTGGSYEQYF.

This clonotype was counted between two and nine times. DNA of the CDR3: TGTGCCACCAGCAGAGATCGGCTAGCGGACAATGAGCAGTTCTTC. Translating gives CATSRDRLADNEQFF. This sequence joins TRBV15 and TRBJ2-1, with 7 bases identical to TRBD2. The CDR3 runs to 15 residues. The germline V gene encodes CDR1 LNHNV and CDR2 YYDKDF (reference sequence). V was clipped by 0 bases and J by 5 bases; unmatched bases: 4.

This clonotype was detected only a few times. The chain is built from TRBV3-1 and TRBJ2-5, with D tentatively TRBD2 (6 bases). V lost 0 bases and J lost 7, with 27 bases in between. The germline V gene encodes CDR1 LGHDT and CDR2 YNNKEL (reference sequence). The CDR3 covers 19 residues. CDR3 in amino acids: CASSQEGSLPGEASGTQYF. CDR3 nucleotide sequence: TGTGCCAGCAGCCAAGAAGGTTCCTTACCGGGAGAGGCGAGTGGGACCCAGTACTTC.

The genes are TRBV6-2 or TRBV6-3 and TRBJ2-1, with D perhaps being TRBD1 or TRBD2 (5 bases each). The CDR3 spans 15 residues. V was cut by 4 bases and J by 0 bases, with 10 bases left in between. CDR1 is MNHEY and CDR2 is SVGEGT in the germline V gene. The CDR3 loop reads CASSLGDPSYNEQFF. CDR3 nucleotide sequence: TGTGCCAGCAGTTTAGGGGACCCCTCCTACAATGAGCAGTTCTTC.

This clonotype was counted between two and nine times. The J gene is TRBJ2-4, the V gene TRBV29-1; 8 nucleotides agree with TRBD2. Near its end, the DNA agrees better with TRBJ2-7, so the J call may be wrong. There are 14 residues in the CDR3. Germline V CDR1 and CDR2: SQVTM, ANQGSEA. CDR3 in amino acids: CSVEGTSLRGEQYF. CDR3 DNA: TGCAGCGTTGAGGGGACTAGTTTACGGGGCGAGCAGTACTTC.

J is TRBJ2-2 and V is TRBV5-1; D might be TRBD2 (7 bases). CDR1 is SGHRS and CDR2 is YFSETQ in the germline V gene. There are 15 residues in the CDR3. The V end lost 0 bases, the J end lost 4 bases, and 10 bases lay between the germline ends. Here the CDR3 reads CASSLEAGATGELFF. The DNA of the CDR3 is TGCGCCAGCAGCTTGGAGGCGGGGGCCACCGGGGAGCTGTTTTTT.